The following is a TCR beta chain sequence with its context. This sample is part of a study of shared clonotypes between healthy human individuals. Profiling relied on immunoSEQ multiplex PCR, and the TCRdb table lists in-frame clones only, not all of them. The sample comprises about 460,000 clones, 70% to 80% of which are singletons, and about 11% rests with the top ten. V lost 5 bases, J lost 2 bases, and 7 bases stayed unmatched. The germline V gene has CDR1 GTSNPN and CDR2 SVGIG (reference sequence). This CDR3 comprises 15 residues. V usage is TRBV30 and J usage is TRBJ1-3, with TRBD1 identical over 9 bases. The sequenced material came from PBMCs. The clonotype comes from a woman in her thirties or forties in good health. Some clones in this sample may be carry-over from other donors' samples. The chain's CDR3 is CAWAVTGGPGNTIYF. The DNA of the CDR3 is TGTGCCTGGGCCGTAACAGGGGGCCCTGGAAACACCATATATTTT.